The 27 T cell receptor beta chains below all came from one sample that was sequenced in a study of T cell responses to AZD1222 COVID-19 vaccine (dated by TCRdb to about 2021). Sample time point, as interpreted from the label and publication: baseline before first vaccination. The treatment or condition label, as the study defines it: meningococcal conjugate vaccine given as trial control. Library preparation was by the immunoSEQ multiplex PCR assay. TCRdb's version of the immuneACCESS table is confined to in-frame rearrangements and falls short of the full clone set. An unresolved V gene accounts for under half of the shortfall where checked; the remainder is of unknown origin. The sample table lists some 150,000 clones, 85% to 95% of them with a count of one. In total, the top ten clones hold about 3% of the sample. The specimen comprised peripheral blood, sampled on day 0 of MenACWY control vaccination. The origin of the receptors is an adult in good health.

The V call is TRBV6-5, the J call TRBJ1-4; TRBD1 is a possible D gene (5 bases). The V and J ends lost 6 bases and 6 bases respectively, with 11 bases between them. Germline CDR1 MNHEY, CDR2 SVGAGI. CDR3 length: 13 residues. The CDR3 DNA follows: TGTGCCAGCAGGGGGGGGGACGATGAAAAACTGTTTTTT. It translates to CASRGGDDEKLFF.

This chain connects TRBV25-1 to TRBJ2-1; a weak D match, TRBD2 (5 bases). Germline V lookup: CDR1 MGHDK, CDR2 SYGVNS. Trimming stripped 8 bases from V and 0 bases from J, with 11 bases between. The CDR3 has 14 residues. CDR3 in DNA: TGTGCCAGCCTGCTGGGGAGCTCCTACAATGAGCAGTTCTTC. It yields the protein CASLLGSSYNEQFF.

This clone was seen a handful of times. The chain recombines TRBV18 with TRBJ1-6; tentatively, D is TRBD1 (5 bases). The CDR3 runs 19 residues. Trimming shortened V by 6 bases and J by 8 bases, and 29 bases separated the two germline ends. The germline gives CDR1 KGHSH, CDR2 LQKENI. DNA for the CDR3: TGTGCCAGCTCCCCTATAATTGCGAAAGGACAATTAGGGGATTCACCCCTCCACTTT. It codes for CASSPIIAKGQLGDSPLHF.

V and J are TRBV6-2 or TRBV6-3 and TRBJ2-7; 10 positions agree with TRBD2. The CDR3 loop spans 15 amino acids. Trimming took 5 bases from V and 2 from J; bases not matched to a gene: 6. Germline V gene lookup returns CDR1 MNHEY and CDR2 SVGEGT. In nucleotides, the CDR3 is TGTGCCAGCAGTATTAGCGGGGGGCGAACCTACGAGCAGTACTTC. This codes for CASSISGGRTYEQYF.

The chain uses TRBV4-2 and TRBJ2-5, with 8 bases identical to TRBD2. Germline V gives CDR1 LGHNA, CDR2 YNFKEQ. V trimming: 4 bases; J trimming: 9 bases; junction bases outside the gene matches: 10. The length of the CDR3 is 14 residues. The CDR3 is CASSPQRESAAQYF. CDR3 in DNA: TGTGCCAGCAGCCCCCAGCGGGAGTCGGCGGCCCAGTACTTC.

The chain couples TRBV25-1 to TRBJ2-3, with 10 bases fitting TRBD2. The CDR3 covers 16 residues. The J segment lost 2 bases and the V segment lost 4 bases, leaving 6 bases of the junction unmatched. Germline values: CDR1 MGHDK, CDR2 SYGVNS. CDR3 DNA sequence: TGTGCCAGCAGTGCCAGGACTAGCGGATTCACAGATACGCAGTATTTT. Its translation is CASSARTSGFTDTQYF.

The DNA of the CDR3 is TGTGCCAGCAGTGAAGGAGGGGGGTGGTCACCCCTCCACTTT. This translates into CASSEGGGWSPLHF. The chain combines TRBV2 with TRBJ1-6; a weak D match, TRBD1 (6 bases). Per germline, CDR1 SNHLY and CDR2 FYNNEI. Trimming removed 1 base from V and 10 bases from J, with 11 bases in between. The CDR3 loop spans 14 amino acids. Full variable domain (missing parts from reference TRBV2 and TRBJ1-6): EPEVTQTPSHQVTQMGQEVILRCVPISNHLYFYWYRQILGQKVEFLVSFYNNEISEKSEIFDDQFSVERPDGSNFTLKIRSTKLEDSAMYFCASSEGGGWSPLHFGNGTRLTVT.

The CDR3 DNA reads TGTGCCAGCAGCGGCGGGGGCCAATACAATGAGCAGTTCTTC. This encodes CASSGGGQYNEQFF. The chain recombines TRBV9 with TRBJ2-1; tentatively, D is TRBD2 (7 bases). Trimming cost V 3 bases and J 4 bases, with 11 bases left between them. The CDR3 has 14 residues. CDR1 SGDLS and CDR2 YYNGEE come from the germline V gene. Full variable domain (rest looked up from reference TRBV9 and TRBJ2-1): DSGVTQTPKHLITATGQRVTLRCSPRSGDLSVYWYQQSLDQGLQFLIQYYNGEERAKGNILERFSAQQFPDLHSELNLSSLELGDSALYFCASSGGGQYNEQFFGPGTRLTVL.

This sequence joins TRBV27 and TRBJ2-7; D is perhaps TRBD1 (6 bases). V was trimmed by 4 bases and J by 7 bases, leaving 14 bases between them. This CDR3 spans 13 amino acids. Germline loops: CDR1 MNHEY, CDR2 SMNVEV (reference sequence). Here the CDR3 DNA reads TGTGCCAGCAGTTGGTCAGGGGCTGCTGAGCAGTACTTC. It is translated as CASSWSGAAEQYF.

V is TRBV6-1 and J is TRBJ2-1, with TRBD2 as a possible D gene (6 bases). From germline, CDR1 is MNHNS and CDR2 SASEGT. This CDR3 comprises 15 residues. Trimming stripped 1 base from V and 5 bases from J, with 12 bases between. The CDR3 DNA reads as TGTGCCAGCAGTGAAGTCCTAGCGCGGAACAATGAGCAGTTCTTC. Translation: CASSEVLARNNEQFF.

This clone appeared once. The V gene is TRBV5-1, the J gene TRBJ1-2; D perhaps matches TRBD1 (5 bases). Germline values: CDR1 SGHRS, CDR2 YFSETQ. The CDR3 runs to 15 residues. The ends were cut back, 2 bases at V and 8 bases at J, with 19 bases in the middle. In nucleotides, the CDR3 is TGCGCCAGCAGCTTTTGGCTCGGGGGATCGGGAGGCTACACCTTC. Translating gives CASSFWLGGSGGYTF.

The V call is TRBV30, the J call TRBJ1-5; D remains ambiguous. The V gene lost 0 bases and the J gene lost 2 bases, with 8 bases spanning the gap. Germline loops: CDR1 GTSNPN, CDR2 SVGIG (reference sequence). This CDR3 contains 14 residues. CDR3 DNA sequence: TGTGCCTGGAGTGTAACCCACGGCAATCAGCCCCAGCATTTT. It translates to CAWSVTHGNQPQHF.

The rearrangement uses TRBV28 and TRBJ2-7; D is unresolved. Between the trimmed V and J ends, which lost 7 bases and 5 bases, there was a span of 12 bases. The germline V gene has CDR1 MDHEN and CDR2 SYDVKM. This CDR3 has 12 residues. DNA for the CDR3: TGTGCCAGCAAAAGAGGAATTAACGAGCAGTACTTC. The encoded protein is CASKRGINEQYF.

This chain connects TRBV10-2 to TRBJ1-3, with TRBD1 as a possible D gene (6 bases). The CDR3 contains 19 residues. Germline CDR1 is WSHSY and CDR2 is SAAADI. V lost 6 bases and J lost 2, with 26 bases in between. The CDR3 sequence is CASRGAGFLPAAPGNTIYF. The CDR3 region has the DNA TGCGCCAGCAGGGGGGCAGGCTTTCTCCCTGCCGCCCCTGGAAACACCATATATTTT.

The CDR3 coding sequence is TGTGCCAGCAGTCCCCGGACAGGGGTGATCACTGAAGCTTTCTTT. Translation: CASSPRTGVITEAFF. This sequence joins TRBV27 and TRBJ1-1, with 9 bases matching TRBD1. This CDR3 contains 15 residues. Germline V CDR1 and CDR2: MNHEY, SMNVEV (reference sequence). Trimming took 5 bases from V and 4 from J; bases not matched to a gene: 8.

The V call is TRBV7-2, the J call TRBJ1-6; D unclear. Germline V CDR1 and CDR2: SGHTA, FQGNSA. V was clipped by 3 bases and J by 9 bases, with 12 bases between them. This CDR3 is 14 amino acids long. The CDR3 DNA reads TGTGCCAGCAGCTTTGGGCAGGCAGGTTCACCCCTCCACTTT. This gives the protein CASSFGQAGSPLHF.

The chain joins TRBV11-2 to TRBJ1-2, with D tentatively TRBD1 (5 bases). This CDR3 region has 12 residues. The ends were cut back, 0 bases at V and 7 bases at J, with 6 bases in the middle. The germline CDR1 and CDR2 sequences are SGHAT and FQNNGV. In DNA form, the CDR3 reads TGTGCCAGCAGCTTAGAAGGGGTTGGCTACACCTTC. It codes for CASSLEGVGYTF.

The V gene is TRBV6-1, the J gene TRBJ1-6; TRBD1 might be the D (5 bases). Germline V gene data show CDR1 as MNHNS and CDR2 as SASEGT. Trimming removed 2 bases at V and 9 bases at J, with 14 bases between. The CDR3 sequence is 15 residues long. CDR3 protein: CASSERGVTGSPLHF. The CDR3 DNA sequence: TGTGCCAGCAGTGAACGGGGGGTAACGGGTTCACCCCTCCACTTT.

The DNA for the CDR3 is TGTGCCAGCTCACCCCCCGGAACGGATAGAAACACCATATATTTT. This codes for CASSPPGTDRNTIYF. The J gene is TRBJ1-3, the V gene TRBV18; no reliable D call. The germline gives CDR1 KGHSH, CDR2 LQKENI. With 3 bases removed from V and 5 bases from J, the gap between germline ends came to 14 bases. The CDR3 extends over 15 amino acids.

The rearrangement links TRBV7-3 to TRBJ2-1; D uncertain. The CDR3 spans 14 residues. V lost 10 bases and J 0 bases, leaving 13 bases between the germline ends. Per the germline V gene, CDR1 is SGHTA and CDR2 is FQGTGA. The CDR3 spells CAKKEQRSYNEQFF. The CDR3 region has the DNA TGTGCCAAAAAAGAACAGCGCTCCTACAATGAGCAGTTCTTC. The whole variable domain, filled in from reference TRBV7-3 and TRBJ2-1, reads GAGVSQTPSNKVTEKGKYVELRCDPISGHTALYWYRQSLGQGPEFLIYFQGTGAADDSGLPNDRFFAVRPEGSVSTLKIQRTERGDSAVYLCAKKEQRSYNEQFFGPGTRLTVL.

A few counts support this clone. The CDR3 loop is CASSIRQNTEAFF. CDR3 in DNA: TGTGCCAGCAGTATACGGCAGAACACTGAAGCTTTCTTT. The J gene is TRBJ1-1, the V gene TRBV3-1 (or the pseudogene TRBV3-2); D is ambiguous. Germline assignment: CDR1 LGHDT and CDR2 YNNKEL (reference sequence). Trimming removed 6 bases at V and 1 base at J, with 9 bases between. The CDR3 covers 13 residues.

The rearrangement links TRBV30 to TRBJ2-3; D remains unclear. V was clipped by 0 bases and J by 2 bases, with 6 bases between them. The germline gives CDR1 GTSNPN, CDR2 SVGIG (reference sequence). The CDR3 length is 13 residues. The CDR3 DNA is TGTGCCTGGAGTGTATCAGCCACAGATACGCAGTATTTT. It yields the protein CAWSVSATDTQYF.

The chain uses TRBV28 and TRBJ2-1; either TRBD1 or TRBD2 may fit D (6 bases each). This CDR3 spans 15 amino acids. Per germline, CDR1 MDHEN and CDR2 SYDVKM. The V end lost 7 bases, the J end lost 0 bases, and 13 bases lay between the germline ends. The CDR3 is CASTRGLFSYNEQFF. The DNA for the CDR3 is TGTGCCAGCACCAGGGGACTCTTCTCCTACAATGAGCAGTTCTTC.

V is TRBV27 and J is TRBJ1-5; no definite D call. The ends were cut back, 6 bases at V and 7 bases at J, with 13 bases in the middle. Germline V lookup: CDR1 MNHEY, CDR2 SMNVEV (reference sequence). The CDR3 runs 13 residues. CDR3 region: CASSPDLVQPQHF. CDR3 coding DNA: TGTGCCAGCAGCCCAGACCTGGTGCAGCCCCAGCATTTT.

DNA of the CDR3: TGCGCCAGCAGCCAAGATGGAGTCGTCTATGGCTACACCTTC. This gives the protein CASSQDGVVYGYTF. The J gene is TRBJ1-2, the V gene TRBV4-1; D unresolved. Trimming cost V 0 bases and J 4 bases, with 9 bases left between them. The length of the CDR3 is 14 residues. Germline CDR1 is MGHRA and CDR2 is YSYEKL.

This clone came up a few times. This chain joins TRBV30 and TRBJ1-3; 7 bases align to TRBD1. The CDR3 covers 15 residues. Trimming at V came to 3 bases and at J to 4 bases, leaving 9 bases not matched to a gene. Germline V gene data show CDR1 as GTSNPN and CDR2 as SVGIG (reference sequence). The CDR3 bases are TGTGCCTGGAGACTTAACAGGGGAGTGGGAAACACCATATATTTT. It encodes CAWRLNRGVGNTIYF. The full variable domain, in which reference TRBV30 and TRBJ1-3 provide the parts outside the CDR3, is SQTIHQWPATLVQPVGSPLSLECTVEGTSNPNLYWYRQAAGRGLQLLFYSVGIGQISSEVPQNLSASRPQDRQFILSSKKLLLSDSGFYLCAWRLNRGVGNTIYFGEGSWLTVV.

The gene calls are TRBV24-1 and TRBJ2-3; no reliable D call. V was pared by 4 bases and J by 2 bases, with 6 bases between. The CDR3 extends over 13 amino acids. Germline CDR1 is KGHDR and CDR2 is SFDVKD. The CDR3 DNA reads TGTGCCACCAGTGAAGGTTACACAGATACGCAGTATTTT. This encodes CATSEGYTDTQYF.